This T cell receptor (beta chain) is from a study of T cell changes during pregnancy in multiple sclerosis. The length of the CDR3 is 14 residues. Germline V lookup: CDR1 KGHSH, CDR2 LQKENI. V lost 1 base and J 0 bases, leaving 6 bases between the germline ends. Produced via immunoSEQ multiplex PCR; TCRdb's table is partial and in-frame only. The sample records around 70,000 clones, approximately 90% being singletons. Material: peripheral blood, obtained after pregnancy. The rearrangement uses TRBV18 and TRBJ2-5; D is undetermined. The TCR was taken from a female donor with multiple sclerosis, enrolled in a pregnancy study. CDR3 nucleotide sequence: TGTGCCAGCTCACCACTTCACAACCAAGAGACCCAGTACTTC. As protein: CASSPLHNQETQYF.